This T cell receptor beta chain was profiled in a study of neoadjuvant anti-PD-1 for oral cavity cancer. As for the study in general: Non-progressing patients received a fourth nivolumab dose near day 43, then surgery on days 50-56.

Findings and caveats of the study: Each response group had just a few patients in TCR analyses. PBMC Gini-index clonality exceeded responders' in non-responders post-nivolumab.

About this clone: Antigen unknown.

Profiled with immunoSEQ multiplex PCR; TCRdb holds only in-frame clones, not every one. In the table there are over 80,000 clones, about 84% of which are singletons. Germline loops: CDR1 SNHLY, CDR2 FYNNEI. This CDR3 has 14 residues. Trimming took 7 bases from V and 4 from J, leaving 16 bases between them. These oral cavity squamous cell carcinomas were HPV-negative and locally advanced. The V gene is TRBV2, the J gene TRBJ1-2; weak D call: TRBD1 (5 bases). The receptor was isolated from a person aged 40 to 85 with oral cavity squamous cell carcinoma. Sequenced material: PBMCs, taken before nivolumab (anti-PD-1) treatment. CDR3 coding DNA: TGTGCCAGCAATTTGGGGCCGGAGCCCTATGGCTACACCTTC. This sequence encodes CASNLGPEPYGYTF.